This T cell receptor beta chain was observed in a study of blood T cell repertoires in COVID-19. Profiling relied on immunoSEQ multiplex PCR, and the TCRdb table lists in-frame clones only, not all of them. The table has roughly 200,000 clones, around 82% seen once. Losses at the gene ends were 6 bases for V and 4 bases for J; bases not matched to a gene: 10. Germline lookup yields CDR1 SNHLY and CDR2 FYNNEI. The CDR3 runs 15 residues. This clone has just a few counts. The TCR comes from a woman aged 45-59 years who had been exposed to COVID-19. V usage is TRBV2 and J usage is TRBJ1-1; 8 bases are shared with TRBD1. Sequencing was carried out using PBMCs or T cells enriched from blood (not recorded which). The CDR3 loop is CASRVRQGIGTEAFF. DNA for the CDR3: TGTGCCAGCAGGGTTAGACAGGGGATAGGCACTGAAGCTTTCTTT.